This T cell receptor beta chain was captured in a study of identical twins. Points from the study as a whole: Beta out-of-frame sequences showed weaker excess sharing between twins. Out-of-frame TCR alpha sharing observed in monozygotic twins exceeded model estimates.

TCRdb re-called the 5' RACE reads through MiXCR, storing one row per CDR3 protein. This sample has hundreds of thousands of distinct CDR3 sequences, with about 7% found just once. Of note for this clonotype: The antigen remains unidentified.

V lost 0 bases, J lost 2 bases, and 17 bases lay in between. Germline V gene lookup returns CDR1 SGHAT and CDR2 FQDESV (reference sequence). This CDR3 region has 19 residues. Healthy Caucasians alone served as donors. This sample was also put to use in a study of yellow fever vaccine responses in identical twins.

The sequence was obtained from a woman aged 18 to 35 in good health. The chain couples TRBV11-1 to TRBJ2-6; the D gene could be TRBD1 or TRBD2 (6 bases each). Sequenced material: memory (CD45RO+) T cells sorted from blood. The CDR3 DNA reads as TGTGCCAGCAGCTTAGCAAGGGGGGTTTTGGCTCCTGGGGCCAACGTCCTGACTTTC. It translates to CASSLARGVLAPGANVLTF. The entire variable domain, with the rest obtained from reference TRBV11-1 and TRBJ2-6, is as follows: EAEVAQSPRYKITEKSQAVAFWCDPISGHATLYWYRQILGQGPELLVQFQDESVVDDSQLPKDRFSAERLKGVDSTLKIQPAELGDSAMYLCASSLARGVLAPGANVLTFGAGSRLTVL.